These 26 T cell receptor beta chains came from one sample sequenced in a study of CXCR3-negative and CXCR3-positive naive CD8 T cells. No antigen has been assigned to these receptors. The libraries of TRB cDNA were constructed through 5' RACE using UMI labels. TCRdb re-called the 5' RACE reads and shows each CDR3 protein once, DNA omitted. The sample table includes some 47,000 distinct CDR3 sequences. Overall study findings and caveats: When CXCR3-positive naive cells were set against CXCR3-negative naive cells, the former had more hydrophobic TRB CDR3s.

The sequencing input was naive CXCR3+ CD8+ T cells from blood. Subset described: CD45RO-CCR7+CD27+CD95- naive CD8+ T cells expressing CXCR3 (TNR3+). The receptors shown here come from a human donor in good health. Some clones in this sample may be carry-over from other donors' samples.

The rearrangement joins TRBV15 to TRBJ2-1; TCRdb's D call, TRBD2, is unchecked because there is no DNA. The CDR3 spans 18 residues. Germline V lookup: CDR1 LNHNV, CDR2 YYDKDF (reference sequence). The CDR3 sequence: CATSRGWSFRTTHNEQFF.

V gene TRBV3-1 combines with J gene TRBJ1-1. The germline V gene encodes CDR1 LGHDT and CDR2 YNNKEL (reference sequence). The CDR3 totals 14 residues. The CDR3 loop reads CASSQGQMNTEAFF.

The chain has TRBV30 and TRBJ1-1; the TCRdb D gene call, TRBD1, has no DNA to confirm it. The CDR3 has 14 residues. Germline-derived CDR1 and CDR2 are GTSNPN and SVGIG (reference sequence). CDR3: CAWSVSGSITEAFF.

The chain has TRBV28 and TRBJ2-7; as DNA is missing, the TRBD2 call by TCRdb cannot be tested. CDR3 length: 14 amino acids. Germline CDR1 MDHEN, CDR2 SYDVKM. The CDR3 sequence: CASSFFAGRDEQYF.

CDR3 loop: CASSREAGATYEQYF. The rearrangement uses TRBV4-2 and TRBJ2-7; absent DNA, TCRdb's TRBD1 call cannot be checked. The CDR3 runs 15 residues. The germline CDR1 and CDR2 sequences are LGHNA and YNFKEQ.

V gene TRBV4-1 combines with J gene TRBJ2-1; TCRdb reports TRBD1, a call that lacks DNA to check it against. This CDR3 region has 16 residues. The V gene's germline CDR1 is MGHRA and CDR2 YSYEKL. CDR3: CASSQDAGGAYNEQFF.

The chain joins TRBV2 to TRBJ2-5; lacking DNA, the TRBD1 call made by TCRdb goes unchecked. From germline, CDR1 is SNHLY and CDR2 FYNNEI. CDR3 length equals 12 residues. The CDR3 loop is CASRDRQETQYF.

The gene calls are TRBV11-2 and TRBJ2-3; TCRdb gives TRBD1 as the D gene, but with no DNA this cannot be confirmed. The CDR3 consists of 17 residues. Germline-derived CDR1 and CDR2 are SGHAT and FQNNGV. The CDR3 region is CASSPTGTGLSTDTQYF.

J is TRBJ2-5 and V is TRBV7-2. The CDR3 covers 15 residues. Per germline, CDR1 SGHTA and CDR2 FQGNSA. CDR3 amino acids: CASSLAGSAQETQYF.

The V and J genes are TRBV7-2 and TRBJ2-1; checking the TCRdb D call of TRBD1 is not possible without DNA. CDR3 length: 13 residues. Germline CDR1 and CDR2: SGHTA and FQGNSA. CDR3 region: CASSQGQGREQFF.

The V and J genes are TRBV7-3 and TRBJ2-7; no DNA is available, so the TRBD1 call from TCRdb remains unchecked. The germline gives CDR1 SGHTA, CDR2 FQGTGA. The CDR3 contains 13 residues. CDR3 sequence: CASSSGQSYEQYF.

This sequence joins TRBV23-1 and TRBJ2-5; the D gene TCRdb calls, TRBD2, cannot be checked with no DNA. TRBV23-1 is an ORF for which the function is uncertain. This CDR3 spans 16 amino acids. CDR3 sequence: CASSHPSGGPQETQYF.

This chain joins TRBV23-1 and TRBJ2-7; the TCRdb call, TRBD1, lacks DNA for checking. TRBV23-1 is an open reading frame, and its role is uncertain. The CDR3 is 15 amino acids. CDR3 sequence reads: CASSQTTGSSYEQYF.

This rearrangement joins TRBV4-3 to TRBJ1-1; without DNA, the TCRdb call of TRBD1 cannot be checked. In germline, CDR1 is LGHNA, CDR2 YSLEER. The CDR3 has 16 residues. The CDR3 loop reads CASSQEPWTGATEAFF.

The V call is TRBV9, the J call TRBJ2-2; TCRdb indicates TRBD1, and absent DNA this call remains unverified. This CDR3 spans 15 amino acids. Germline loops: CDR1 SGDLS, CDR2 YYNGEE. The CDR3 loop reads CASSGYRGSTGELFF.

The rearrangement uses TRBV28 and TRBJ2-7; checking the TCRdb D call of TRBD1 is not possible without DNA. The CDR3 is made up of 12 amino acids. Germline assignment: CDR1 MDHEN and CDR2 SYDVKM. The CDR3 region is CASSPGAGEQYF. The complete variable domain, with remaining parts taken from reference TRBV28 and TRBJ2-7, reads DVKVTQSSRYLVKRTGEKVFLECVQDMDHENMFWYRQDPGLGLRLIYFSYDVKMKEKGDIPEGYSVSREKKERFSLILESASTNQTSMYLCASSPGAGEQYFGPGTRLTVT.

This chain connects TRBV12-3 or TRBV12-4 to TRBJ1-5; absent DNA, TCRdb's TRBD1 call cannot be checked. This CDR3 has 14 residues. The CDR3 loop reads CASSEGQANQPQHF.

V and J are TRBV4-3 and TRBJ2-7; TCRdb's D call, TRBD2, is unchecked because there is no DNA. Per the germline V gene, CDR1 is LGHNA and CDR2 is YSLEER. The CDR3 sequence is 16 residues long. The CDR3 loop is CASSQGGDGGSYEQYF.

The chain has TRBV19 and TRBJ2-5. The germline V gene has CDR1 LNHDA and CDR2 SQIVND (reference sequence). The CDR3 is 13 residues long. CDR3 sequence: CASNPWGQETQYF. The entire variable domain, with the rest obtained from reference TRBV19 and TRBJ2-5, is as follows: DGGITQSPKYLFRKEGQNVTLSCEQNLNHDAMYWYRQDPGQGLRLIYYSQIVNDFQKGDIAEGYSVSREKKESFPLTVTSAQKNPTAFYLCASNPWGQETQYFGPGTRLLVL.

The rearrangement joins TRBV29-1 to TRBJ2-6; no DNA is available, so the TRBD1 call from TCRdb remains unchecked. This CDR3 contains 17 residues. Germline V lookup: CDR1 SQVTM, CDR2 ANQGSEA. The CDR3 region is CSVELSTGDTGANVLTF. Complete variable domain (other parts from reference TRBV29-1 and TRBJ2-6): SAVISQKPSRDICQRGTSLTIQCQVDSQVTMMFWYRQQPGQSLTLIATANQGSEATYESGFVIDKFPISRPNLTFSTLTVSNMSPEDSSIYLCSVELSTGDTGANVLTFGAGSRLTVL.

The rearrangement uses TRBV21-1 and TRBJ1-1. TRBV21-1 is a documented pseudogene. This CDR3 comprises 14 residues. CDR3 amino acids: CASSGDRMNTEAFF.

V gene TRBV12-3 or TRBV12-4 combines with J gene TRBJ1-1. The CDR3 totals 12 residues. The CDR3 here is CASALRETEAFF.

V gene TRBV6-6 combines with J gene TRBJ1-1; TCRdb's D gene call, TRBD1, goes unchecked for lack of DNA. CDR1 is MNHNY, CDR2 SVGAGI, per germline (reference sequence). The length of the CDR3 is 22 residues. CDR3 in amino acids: CASSSSPYFASGQGASDTEAFF.

This CDR3 reads CASSSTDSNQPQHF. The J gene is TRBJ1-5, the V gene TRBV4-2. Per the germline V gene, CDR1 is LGHNA and CDR2 is YNFKEQ. The CDR3 covers 14 residues.

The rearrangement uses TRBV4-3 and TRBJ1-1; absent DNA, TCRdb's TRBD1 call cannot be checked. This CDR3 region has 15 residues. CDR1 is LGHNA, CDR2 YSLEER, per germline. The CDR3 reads CASSQDPPGTSEAFF.

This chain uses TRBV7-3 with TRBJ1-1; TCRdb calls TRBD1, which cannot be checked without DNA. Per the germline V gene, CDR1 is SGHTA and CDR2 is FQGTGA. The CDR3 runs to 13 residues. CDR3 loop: CASSFQGSAEAFF.